Sequencing of this TCR beta chain was carried out in a study of T cell changes during pregnancy in multiple sclerosis. CDR1 is GTSNPN and CDR2 is SVGIG in the germline V gene (reference sequence). The V gene lost 2 bases and the J gene lost 1 base, with 8 bases spanning the gap. CDR3 length equals 13 residues. Measured with immunoSEQ multiplex PCR; TCRdb has only the in-frame clones, and not every one. Found here are tens of thousands of clones, about 91% of them singletons; the top ten hold just under 2%. The sequences come from CD4+ T cells from peripheral blood mononuclear cells, collected after pregnancy. The receptor was isolated from a female donor in good health, enrolled as a control in a pregnancy study. V gene TRBV30 combines with J gene TRBJ1-1; D remains unclear. The chain's CDR3 is CAWSTHSNTEAFF. In nucleotides, the CDR3 is TGTGCCTGGAGTACTCATTCGAACACTGAAGCTTTCTTT.